The 9 T cell receptor beta chains presented below share a single source sample, sequenced in a study of blood T cell repertoires in COVID-19. TCRdb keeps only in-frame clones here, not all; method: immunoSEQ multiplex PCR. The data show 150,000 to 200,000 clones, over 80% seen once. The specimen was peripheral blood. Every receptor here comes from a woman between 65 and 79 years old with COVID-19, enrolled during active disease.

The rearrangement joins TRBV7-3 to TRBJ1-2; TRBD1 matches at 7 bases. There are 13 residues in the CDR3. CDR1 is SGHTA and CDR2 is FQGTGA in the germline V gene. With 5 bases clipped from V and 5 bases from J, the junction kept 5 bases outside the gene matches. The CDR3 DNA is TGTGCCAGCAGCCCCCAGGGGGATTATGGCTACACCTTC. As protein: CASSPQGDYGYTF.

The rearrangement uses TRBV4-1 and TRBJ2-7; D unresolved. Per the germline V gene, CDR1 is MGHRA and CDR2 is YSYEKL. The CDR3 contains 16 residues. V lost 0 bases, J lost 2 bases, and 14 bases lay in between. The DNA for the CDR3 is TGCGCCAGCAGCCAAGAGGTTCAGGTGGCAGCCTACGAGCAGTACTTC. It encodes CASSQEVQVAAYEQYF.

This clone was counted a few times. V gene TRBV7-8 combines with J gene TRBJ2-1; no definite D call. Trimming took off 2 bases at V and 2 bases at J, with 10 bases between the two ends. Germline V CDR1 and CDR2: SGHVS, FQNEAQ. This CDR3 has 15 amino acids. CDR3 sequence reads: CASSLLGGTYNEQFF. CDR3 DNA sequence: TGTGCCAGCAGCTTATTAGGCGGCACCTACAATGAGCAGTTCTTC.

This clone was picked up a small number of times. The genes are TRBV10-3 and TRBJ2-1, with a tentative D call TRBD1 (5 bases). The CDR3 runs to 12 residues. Trimming took off 2 bases at V and 9 bases at J, with 8 bases between the two ends. Germline values: CDR1 ENHRY, CDR2 SYGVKD. Here the CDR3 reads CAISENRGEQFF. CDR3 DNA: TGTGCCATCAGTGAGAATAGGGGTGAGCAGTTCTTC.

The chain links TRBV6-5 to TRBJ2-1; 9 nucleotides agree with TRBD2. Trimming at V came to 2 bases and at J to 9 bases, leaving 8 bases not matched to a gene. CDR1 and CDR2 from the germline V gene are MNHEY and SVGAGI. The CDR3 loop spans 15 amino acids. The CDR3 reads CASSYRGLARSEQFF. CDR3 nucleotides: TGTGCCAGCAGTTACCGGGGACTAGCACGCAGTGAGCAGTTCTTC.

This rearrangement joins TRBV7-2 to TRBJ2-1, with 10 bases fitting TRBD1. The V gene end was trimmed by 0 bases and the J gene end by 6 bases; junction bases not matched to a gene: 8. Germline assignment: CDR1 SGHTA and CDR2 FQGNSA. The CDR3 sequence is 17 residues long. The DNA of the CDR3 is TGTGCCAGCAGCTTAGCGCCCGACAGGGGGCGCCTCAATGAGCAGTTCTTC. This codes for CASSLAPDRGRLNEQFF.

This chain joins TRBV30 and TRBJ1-3; TRBD1 might be the D (6 bases). Germline V lookup: CDR1 GTSNPN, CDR2 SVGIG (reference sequence). This CDR3 has 16 residues. Trimming shortened V by 3 bases and J by 3 bases, and 18 bases separated the two germline ends. The CDR3 DNA reads as TGTGCCTGGAGAACGCGGGGGGCGAGCATTGGAAACACCATATATTTT. Protein product: CAWRTRGASIGNTIYF. The whole variable domain, filled in from reference TRBV30 and TRBJ1-3, reads SQTIHQWPATLVQPVGSPLSLECTVEGTSNPNLYWYRQAAGRGLQLLFYSVGIGQISSEVPQNLSASRPQDRQFILSSKKLLLSDSGFYLCAWRTRGASIGNTIYFGEGSWLTVV.

This clone occurred a few times. The chain links TRBV18 to TRBJ2-5, with D perhaps matching TRBD1 (6 bases). Germline CDR1 and CDR2: KGHSH and LQKENI. The CDR3 length is 14 residues. With 5 bases removed from V and 0 bases from J, the gap between germline ends came to 10 bases. The CDR3 DNA is TGTGCCAGCTCATCCCAGGGGTACCAAGAGACCCAGTACTTC. Translating it yields CASSSQGYQETQYF.

This clone was observed once. V usage is TRBV6-5 and J usage is TRBJ2-1; 11 bases line up with TRBD2. The J segment lost 11 bases and the V segment lost 7 bases, leaving 4 bases of the junction unmatched. The CDR3 extends over 12 amino acids. Germline-derived CDR1 and CDR2 are MNHEY and SVGAGI. The CDR3 protein is CASNPTSGKQFF. In DNA form, the CDR3 reads TGTGCCAGCAACCCGACTAGCGGGAAGCAGTTCTTC.